This TCR beta chain emerged from a study of T-cell memory formation after mild COVID-19. V was pared by 0 bases and J by 0 bases, with 9 bases of the junction left unmatched. There are 19 residues in the CDR3. Germline values: CDR1 SGDLS, CDR2 YYNGEE. TCRdb fed the 5' RACE reads into MiXCR, producing one record per CDR3 protein. The sample holds just over 300,000 distinct CDR3 sequences, roughly a fifth seen once. A remark on this clonotype: Its antigen is still unknown.

Whole-study results and caveats: Clones shrinking between day 15 and 85 showed a balanced CD4/CD8 split, and those that grew later tilted toward CD4+. Mostly located in CM and EM were contracting CD4+ clones, with contracting CD8+ clones located in EMRA.

The V gene is TRBV9, the J gene TRBJ2-6, with 7 bases lining up with TRBD1. The sequencing sample was made of PBMCs or a T cell subset sorted from them (not recorded which). The receptor's source is a man between 18 and 35 years old who had mild COVID-19 (a few samples of this study predate the infection). Cell type and time point are not known. The CDR3 bases are TGTGCCAGCAGCGTAGCAACGGGACAGCCTTTCTCTGGGGCCAACGTCCTGACTTTC. Its protein is CASSVATGQPFSGANVLTF. Complete variable domain (other parts from reference TRBV9 and TRBJ2-6): DSGVTQTPKHLITATGQRVTLRCSPRSGDLSVYWYQQSLDQGLQFLIQYYNGEERAKGNILERFSAQQFPDLHSELNLSSLELGDSALYFCASSVATGQPFSGANVLTFGAGSRLTVL.